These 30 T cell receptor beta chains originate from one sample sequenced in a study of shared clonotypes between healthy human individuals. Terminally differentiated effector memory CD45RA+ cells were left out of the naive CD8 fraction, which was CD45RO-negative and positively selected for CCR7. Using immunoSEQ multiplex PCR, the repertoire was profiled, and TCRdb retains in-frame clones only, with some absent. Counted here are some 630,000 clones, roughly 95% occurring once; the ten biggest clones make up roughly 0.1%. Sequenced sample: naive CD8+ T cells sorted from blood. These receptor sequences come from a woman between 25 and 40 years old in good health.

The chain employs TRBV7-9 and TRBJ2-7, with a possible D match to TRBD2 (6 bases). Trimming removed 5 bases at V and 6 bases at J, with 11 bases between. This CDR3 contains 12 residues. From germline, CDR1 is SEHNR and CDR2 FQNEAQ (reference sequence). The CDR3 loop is CASSTAGGEQYF. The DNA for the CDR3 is TGTGCCAGCAGCACCGCCGGGGGCGAGCAGTACTTC.

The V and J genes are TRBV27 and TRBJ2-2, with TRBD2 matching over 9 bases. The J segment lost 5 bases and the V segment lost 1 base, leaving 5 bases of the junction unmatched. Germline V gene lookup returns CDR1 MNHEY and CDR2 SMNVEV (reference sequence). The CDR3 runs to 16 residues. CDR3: CASSLFGSGRTGELFF. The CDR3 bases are TGTGCCAGCAGTTTATTCGGTAGCGGGAGAACCGGGGAGCTGTTTTTT.

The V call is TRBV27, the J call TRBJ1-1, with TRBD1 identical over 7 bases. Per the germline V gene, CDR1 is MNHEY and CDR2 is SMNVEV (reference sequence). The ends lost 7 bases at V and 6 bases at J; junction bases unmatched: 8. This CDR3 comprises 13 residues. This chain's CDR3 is CASMTIGTAEAFF. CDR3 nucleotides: TGTGCCAGCATGACCATAGGGACAGCTGAAGCTTTCTTT.

Here the CDR3 reads CASSVAGETYEQYF. CDR3 sequence (DNA): TGTGCCAGCAGCGTAGCGGGAGAAACCTACGAGCAGTACTTC. The V and J genes are TRBV2 and TRBJ2-7; 9 bases match TRBD2. CDR1 is SNHLY, CDR2 FYNNEI, per germline. J was trimmed by 2 bases and V by 6 bases; bases with no gene match: 5. The CDR3 is 14 amino acids.

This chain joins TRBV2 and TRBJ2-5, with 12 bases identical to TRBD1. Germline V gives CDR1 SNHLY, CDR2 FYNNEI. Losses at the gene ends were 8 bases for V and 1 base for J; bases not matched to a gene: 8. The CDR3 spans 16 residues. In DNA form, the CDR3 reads TGTGCCAGCGACACGGGACAGGGGGCTTCCCAAGAGACCCAGTACTTC. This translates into CASDTGQGASQETQYF.

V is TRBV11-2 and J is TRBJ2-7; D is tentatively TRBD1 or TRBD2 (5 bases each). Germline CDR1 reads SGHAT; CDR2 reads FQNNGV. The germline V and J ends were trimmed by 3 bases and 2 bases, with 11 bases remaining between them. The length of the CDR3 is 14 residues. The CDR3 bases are TGTGCCAGCAGCTTTGGGGGAACCACCTACGAGCAGTACTTC. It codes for CASSFGGTTYEQYF. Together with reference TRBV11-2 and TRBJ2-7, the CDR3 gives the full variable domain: EAGVAQSPRYKIIEKRQSVAFWCNPISGHATLYWYQQILGQGPKLLIQFQNNGVVDDSQLPKDRFSAERLKGVDSTLKIQPAKLEDSAVYLCASSFGGTTYEQYFGPGTRLTVT.

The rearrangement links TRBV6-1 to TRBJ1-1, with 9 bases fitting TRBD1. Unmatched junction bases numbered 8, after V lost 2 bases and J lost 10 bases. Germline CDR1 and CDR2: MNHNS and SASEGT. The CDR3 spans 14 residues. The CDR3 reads CASSEYGTGSVAFF. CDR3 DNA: TGTGCCAGCAGTGAATATGGGACAGGGAGCGTAGCTTTCTTT.

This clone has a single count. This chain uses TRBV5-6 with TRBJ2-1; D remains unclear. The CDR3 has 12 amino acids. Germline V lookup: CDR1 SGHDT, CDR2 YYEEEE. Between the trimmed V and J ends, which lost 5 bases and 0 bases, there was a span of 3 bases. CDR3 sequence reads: CASSPSYNEQFF. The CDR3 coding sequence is TGTGCCAGCAGTCCCTCCTACAATGAGCAGTTCTTC.

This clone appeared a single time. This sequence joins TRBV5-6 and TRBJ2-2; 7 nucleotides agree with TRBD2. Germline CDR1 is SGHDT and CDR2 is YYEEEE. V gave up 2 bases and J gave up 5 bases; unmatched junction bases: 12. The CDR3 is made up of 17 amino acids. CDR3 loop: CASSLSWAGAGTGELFF. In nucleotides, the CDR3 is TGTGCCAGCAGCTTAAGCTGGGCGGGAGCTGGTACCGGGGAGCTGTTTTTT.

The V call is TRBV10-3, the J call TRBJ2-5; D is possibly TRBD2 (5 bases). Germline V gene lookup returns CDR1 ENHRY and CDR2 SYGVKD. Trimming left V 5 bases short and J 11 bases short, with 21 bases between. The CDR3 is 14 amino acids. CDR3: CAISPSPGPGEQYF. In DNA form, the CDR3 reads TGTGCCATCAGTCCCTCACCGGGCCCCGGGGAGCAGTACTTC.

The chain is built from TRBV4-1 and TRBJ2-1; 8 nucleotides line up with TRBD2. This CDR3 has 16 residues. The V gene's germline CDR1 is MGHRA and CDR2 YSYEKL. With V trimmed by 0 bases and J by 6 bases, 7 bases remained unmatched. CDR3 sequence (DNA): TGCGCCAGCAGCCAAGAAAGGGCTAGCGGGCGCAATGAGCAGTTCTTC. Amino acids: CASSQERASGRNEQFF.

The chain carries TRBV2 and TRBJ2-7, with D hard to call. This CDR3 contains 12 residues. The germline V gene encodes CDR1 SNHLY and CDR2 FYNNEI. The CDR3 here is CGCVGFPNEQYF. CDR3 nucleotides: TGTGGCTGCGTCGGGTTCCCTAACGAGCAGTACTTC. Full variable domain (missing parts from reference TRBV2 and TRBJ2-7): EPEVTQTPSHQVTQMGQEVILRCVPISNHLYFYWYRQILGQKVEFLVSFYNNEISEKSEIFDDQFSVERPDGSNFTLKIRSTKLEDSAMYFCGCVGFPNEQYFGPGTRLTVT.

In nucleotides, the CDR3 is TGTGCCAGCAGCTTGGCAGGAACCGAGACCCAGTACTTC. This codes for CASSLAGTETQYF. The genes are TRBV5-4 and TRBJ2-5; D ambiguous. In germline, CDR1 is SGHNT, CDR2 YYREEE (reference sequence). CDR3 length: 13 amino acids. V was clipped by 0 bases and J by 5 bases, with 8 bases between them.

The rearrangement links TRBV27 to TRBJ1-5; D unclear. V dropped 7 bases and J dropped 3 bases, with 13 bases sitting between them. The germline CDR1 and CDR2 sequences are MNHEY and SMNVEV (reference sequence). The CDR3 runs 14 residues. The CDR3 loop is CASTRSRVNQPQHF. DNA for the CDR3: TGTGCCAGCACCCGATCAAGGGTCAATCAGCCCCAGCATTTT.

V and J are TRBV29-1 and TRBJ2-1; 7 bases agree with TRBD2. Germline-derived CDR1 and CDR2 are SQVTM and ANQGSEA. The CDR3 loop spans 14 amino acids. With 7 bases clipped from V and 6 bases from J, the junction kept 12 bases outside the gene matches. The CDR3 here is CSGRSWTSGNEQFF. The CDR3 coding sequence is TGCAGCGGACGATCCTGGACTAGTGGCAATGAGCAGTTCTTC.

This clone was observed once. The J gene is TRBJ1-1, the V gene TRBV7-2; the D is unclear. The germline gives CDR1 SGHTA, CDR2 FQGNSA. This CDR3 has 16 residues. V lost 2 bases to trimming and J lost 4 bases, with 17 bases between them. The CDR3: CASSLPYFGSLTEAFF. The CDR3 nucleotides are TGTGCCAGCAGCTTACCATACTTCGGCAGCCTCACTGAAGCTTTCTTT. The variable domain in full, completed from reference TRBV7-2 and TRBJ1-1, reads GAGVSQSPSNKVTEKGKDVELRCDPISGHTALYWYRQSLGQGLEFLIYFQGNSAPDKSGLPSDRFSAERTGGSVSTLTIQRTQQEDSAVYLCASSLPYFGSLTEAFFGQGTRLTVV.

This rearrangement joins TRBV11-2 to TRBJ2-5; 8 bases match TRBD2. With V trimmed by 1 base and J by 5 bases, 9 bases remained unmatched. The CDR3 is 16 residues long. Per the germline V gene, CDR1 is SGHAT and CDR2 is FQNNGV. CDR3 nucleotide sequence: TGTGCCAGCAGCTTAGTAGACGGGAGGGCCTCCGAGACCCAGTACTTC. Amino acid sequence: CASSLVDGRASETQYF.

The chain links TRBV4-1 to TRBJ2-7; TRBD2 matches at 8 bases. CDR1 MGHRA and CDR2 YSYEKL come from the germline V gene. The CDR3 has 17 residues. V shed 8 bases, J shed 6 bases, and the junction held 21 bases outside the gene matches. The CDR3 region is CASRSQESAGGPSEQYF. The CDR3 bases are TGCGCCAGCCGCAGCCAAGAGAGTGCGGGAGGCCCGTCCGAGCAGTACTTC.

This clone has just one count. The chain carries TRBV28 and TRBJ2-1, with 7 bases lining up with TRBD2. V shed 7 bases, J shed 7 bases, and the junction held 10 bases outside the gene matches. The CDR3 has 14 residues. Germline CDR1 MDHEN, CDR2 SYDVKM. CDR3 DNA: TGTGCCAGCATCTCTCCGCGGGAGAGAAATGAGCAGTTCTTC. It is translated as CASISPRERNEQFF.

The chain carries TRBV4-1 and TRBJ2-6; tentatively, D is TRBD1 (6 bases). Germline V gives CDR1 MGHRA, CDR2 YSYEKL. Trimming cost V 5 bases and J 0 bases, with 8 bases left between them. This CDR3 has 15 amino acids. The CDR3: CASSNRVSGANVLTF. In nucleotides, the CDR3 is TGCGCCAGCAGCAACAGGGTCTCTGGGGCCAACGTCCTGACTTTC.

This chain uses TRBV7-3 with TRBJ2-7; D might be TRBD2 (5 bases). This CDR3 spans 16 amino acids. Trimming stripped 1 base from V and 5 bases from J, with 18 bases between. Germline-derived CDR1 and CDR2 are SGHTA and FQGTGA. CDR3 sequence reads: CASSLIGGQGPHEQYF. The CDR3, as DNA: TGTGCCAGCAGCTTAATAGGCGGGCAAGGCCCCCACGAGCAGTACTTC.

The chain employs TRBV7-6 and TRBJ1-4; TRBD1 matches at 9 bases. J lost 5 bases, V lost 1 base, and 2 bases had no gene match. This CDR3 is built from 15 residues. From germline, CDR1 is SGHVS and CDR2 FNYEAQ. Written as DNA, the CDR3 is TGTGCCAGCAGCTTAGGGGACAGGGCAAATGAAAAACTGTTTTTT. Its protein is CASSLGDRANEKLFF.

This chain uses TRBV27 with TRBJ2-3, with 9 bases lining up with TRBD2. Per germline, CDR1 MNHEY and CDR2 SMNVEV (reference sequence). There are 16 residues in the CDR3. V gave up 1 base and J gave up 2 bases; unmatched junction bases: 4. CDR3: CASSLLSSGITDTQYF. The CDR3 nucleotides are TGTGCCAGCAGTTTATTGTCTAGCGGGATCACAGATACGCAGTATTTT.

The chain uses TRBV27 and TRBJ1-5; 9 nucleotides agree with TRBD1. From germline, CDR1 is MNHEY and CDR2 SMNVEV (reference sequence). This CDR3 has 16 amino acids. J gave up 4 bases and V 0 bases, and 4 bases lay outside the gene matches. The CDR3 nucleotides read TGTGCCAGCAGTTTATCAGGGACAGGGCGAAATCAGCCCCAGCATTTT. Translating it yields CASSLSGTGRNQPQHF.

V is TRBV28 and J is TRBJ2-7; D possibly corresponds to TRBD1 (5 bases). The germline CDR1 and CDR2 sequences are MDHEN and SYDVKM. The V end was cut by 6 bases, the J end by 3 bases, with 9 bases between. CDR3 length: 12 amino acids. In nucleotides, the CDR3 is TGTGCCAGCAGCTGGGGCAGCTACGAGCAGTACTTC. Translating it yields CASSWGSYEQYF.

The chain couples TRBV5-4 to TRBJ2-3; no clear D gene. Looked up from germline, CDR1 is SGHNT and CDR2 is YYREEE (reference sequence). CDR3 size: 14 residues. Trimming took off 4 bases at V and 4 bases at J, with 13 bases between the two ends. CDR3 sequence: CASSQDLPPDTQYF. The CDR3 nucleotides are TGTGCCAGCAGCCAGGACCTCCCCCCAGATACGCAGTATTTT.

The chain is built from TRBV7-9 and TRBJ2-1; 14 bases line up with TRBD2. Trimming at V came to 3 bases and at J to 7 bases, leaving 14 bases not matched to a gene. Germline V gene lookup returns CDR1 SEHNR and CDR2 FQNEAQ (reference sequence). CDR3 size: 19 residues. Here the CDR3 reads CASSFTTGLAGVLWNEQFF. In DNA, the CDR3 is TGTGCCAGCAGCTTTACAACGGGACTAGCGGGAGTATTGTGGAATGAGCAGTTCTTC.

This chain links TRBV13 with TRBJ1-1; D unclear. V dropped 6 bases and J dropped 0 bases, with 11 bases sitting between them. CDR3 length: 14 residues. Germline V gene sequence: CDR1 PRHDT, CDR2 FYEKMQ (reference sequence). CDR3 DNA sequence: TGTGCCAGCAGGCCTACGGGGATGAACACTGAAGCTTTCTTT. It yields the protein CASRPTGMNTEAFF.

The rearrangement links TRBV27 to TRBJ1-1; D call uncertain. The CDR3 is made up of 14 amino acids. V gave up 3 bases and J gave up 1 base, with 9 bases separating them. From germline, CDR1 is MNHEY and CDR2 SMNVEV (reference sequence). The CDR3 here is CASSFGVPNTEAFF. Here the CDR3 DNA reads TGTGCCAGCAGTTTTGGAGTTCCGAACACTGAAGCTTTCTTT.

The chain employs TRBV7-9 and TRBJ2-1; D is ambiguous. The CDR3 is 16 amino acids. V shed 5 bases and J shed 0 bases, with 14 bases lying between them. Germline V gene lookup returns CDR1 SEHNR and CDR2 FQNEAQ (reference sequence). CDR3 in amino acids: CASSPPRPLSYNEQFF. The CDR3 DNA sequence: TGTGCCAGCAGCCCACCCAGACCGCTCTCCTACAATGAGCAGTTCTTC.